This is a list of T cell receptor beta chains from one sample in a study of a mutant IDH1 vaccine in newly diagnosed glioma. Assay: immunoSEQ multiplex PCR; the TCRdb copy retains only in-frame clones and omits some. The sample has just over 65,000 clones, more than 70% seen once. These TCRs' antigens remain unknown. The sample was PBMCs, taken from a glioma patient whose treatment included an IDH1 peptide vaccine. The receptors shown here come from a young man with glioma. The CDR3 runs from the conserved cysteine through the conserved F or W. Each record gives: D gene, V gene, clone size, J gene, CDR3 protein, CDR3 DNA. A D gene is named only where the DNA matches it firmly. The size of a clone is reported for some rows only, either as once, few or many, or as a class for expanded clones.

D: NA; V: TRBV6-1; size: NA; J: TRBJ1-2; CDR3: CASRAQGLTNYGYTF; DNA: TGTGCCAGCAGGGCTCAGGGTCTAACTAACTATGGCTACACCTTC
D: NA; V: TRBV4-2; size: NA; J: TRBJ1-2; CDR3: CASSPVGAGYGYTF; DNA: TGTGCCAGCAGCCCGGTTGGGGCGGGCTATGGCTACACCTTC
D: NA; V: TRBV10-2; size: NA; J: TRBJ2-4; CDR3: CASSEPRAIQYF; DNA: TGCGCCAGCAGTGAGCCCCGAGCCATTCAGTACTTC
D: NA; V: TRBV30; size: NA; J: TRBJ1-5; CDR3: CAWSRGRNQPQHF; DNA: TGTGCCTGGAGTCGAGGACGGAATCAGCCCCAGCATTTT
D: NA; V: TRBV28; size: NA; J: TRBJ2-2; CDR3: CASRPSTGNTGELFF; DNA: TGTGCCAGCAGACCCTCGACAGGGAACACCGGGGAGCTGTTTTTT
D: NA; V: TRBV7-9; size: NA; J: TRBJ2-3; CDR3: CASSLTTGTDTQYF; DNA: TGTGCCAGCAGCTTAACAACAGGCACAGATACGCAGTATTTT
D: NA; V: TRBV4-1; size: NA; J: TRBJ2-2; CDR3: CASSQDFSTGLTGELFF; DNA: TGCGCCAGCAGCCAAGATTTTAGTACTGGGTTGACCGGGGAGCTGTTTTTT
D: TRBD1; V: TRBV10-3; size: NA; J: TRBJ1-1; CDR3: CAIRVGQGNTEAFF; DNA: TGTGCCATCAGAGTGGGACAGGGGAACACTGAAGCTTTCTTT
D: NA; V: TRBV10-3; size: NA; J: TRBJ2-2; CDR3: CAISESGRGPLFF; DNA: TGTGCCATCAGTGAGTCGGGCCGGGGCCCGCTGTTTTTT
D: NA; V: TRBV7-9; size: few; J: TRBJ1-4; CDR3: CASSLGGRGPENEKLFF; DNA: TGTGCCAGCAGCTTAGGGGGCAGGGGTCCCGAAAATGAAAAACTGTTTTTT
D: NA; V: TRBV25-1; size: NA; J: TRBJ2-5; CDR3: CASSEYTPSETQYF; DNA: TGTGCCAGCAGTGAATACACGCCTTCTGAGACCCAGTACTTC
D: TRBD1; V: TRBV7-7; size: NA; J: TRBJ2-5; CDR3: CASSLGQGKTQYF; DNA: TGTGCTAGCAGCCTCGGACAGGGAAAGACCCAGTACTTC
D: TRBD1; V: TRBV29-1; size: few; J: TRBJ1-1; CDR3: CSVDPGTANTEAFF; DNA: TGCAGCGTTGATCCCGGGACAGCTAACACTGAAGCTTTCTTT